A selection of T cell receptor beta chains follows, all from one sample in a study of T-cell reconstitution after alpha-beta-depleted transplantation in children. MiXCR, run by TCRdb on the PCR reads, gives a single entry per CDR3 protein. The sample contains about 200,000 distinct CDR3 sequences, 7.5% to 9.5% of which appear only once. The material was PBMCs, mostly from graft donor cells, obtained 360 days after TCRalphabeta/CD19-depleted stem cell transplant. These receptors were taken from a male patient aged 2-15 years who had a stem cell transplant for acute myeloid leukemia, so the T cells may come from the graft donor. Each CDR3 is given with its conserved first and last residue. D genes are given only for firm matches. Where a row states a size, it is once, few, many or the class of an expanded clone; other rows omit it.

v_call,j_call,clone_size,d_call,cdr3_nt,cdr3_aa
TRBV7-9,TRBJ2-5,few,-,TGTGCCAGCAGCTTAGCGCTCGGTGGCGGAGAGACCCAGTACTTC,CASSLALGGGETQYF
TRBV5-1,TRBJ1-4,few,TRBD1,TGCGCCAGCAGCTTGACAGGGGGCGGGATGAATGAAAAACTGTTTTTT,CASSLTGGGMNEKLFF
TRBV12-3/TRBV12-4,TRBJ2-5,few,-,TGTGCCAGCAGCCCGGGCCGAAAAGAGACCCAGTACTTC,CASSPGRKETQYF
TRBV20-1,TRBJ2-1,many,-,TGCAGTGGGGTCGGAACTGGGAATGAGCAGTTCTTC,CSGVGTGNEQFF
TRBV5-1,TRBJ2-5,-,TRBD2,TGCGCCAGCAGCCTCGAAGCGGGGAGTGGAGAGACCCAGTACTTC,CASSLEAGSGETQYF
TRBV12-3/TRBV12-4,TRBJ2-1,-,TRBD2,TGTTCTCCCCTTTGGGGCGGGGGTGTGCACGGCAATGAGCAGTTCTTC,CSPLWGGGVHGNEQFF
TRBV5-1,TRBJ2-1,few,-,TGCGCCAGCAGCTTGGGGGACTTTGCAAATGAGCAGTTCTTC,CASSLGDFANEQFF
TRBV7-3,TRBJ2-1,-,-,TGTGCCAGCAGCTTAGGCCCCGGGGGTGAGCAGTTCTTC,CASSLGPGGEQFF
TRBV7-2,TRBJ1-1,few,TRBD1,TGTGCCAGCAGCTTAGCGCTTACAGGGGGCATCACTGAAGCTTTCTTT,CASSLALTGGITEAFF
TRBV12-3/TRBV12-4,TRBJ2-5,-,TRBD1,TGTGCCAGCCAGGAGTGGGACAGAAAAGAGACCCAGCACTTC,CASQEWDRKETQHF
TRBV6-1,TRBJ2-7,few,TRBD2,TGTGCCATCTATTTACCCCCTGGGAGCGGGAGGTACGAGCAGTACTTC,CAIYLPPGSGRYEQYF
TRBV9,TRBJ2-5,few,TRBD1,TGTGCCAGCAGCGCGTACCCTAAACAGGGGGCTCGAGAGACCCAGTACTTC,CASSAYPKQGARETQYF
TRBV7-6,TRBJ1-5,few,-,TGTGCCAGCAGCTTAGGGCCAGGGAGGGTCATCCAGCCCCAGCATTTT,CASSLGPGRVIQPQHF
TRBV3-1,TRBJ2-7,many,TRBD2,TGTGCCAGCAGCCGCGGACTAGCGGCCACCTACGAGCAGTACTTC,CASSRGLAATYEQYF
TRBV20-1,TRBJ2-1,-,TRBD2,TGCAGTGCCCCCGGGACTAGCGGGTACAATGAGCAGTTCTTC,CSAPGTSGYNEQFF
TRBV6-5,TRBJ2-6,many,-,TGTGCCAGCAGTTACCGACAGGCTGGGGCCAACGTCCTGACTTTC,CASSYRQAGANVLTF
TRBV7-6,TRBJ1-4,many,-,TGTGCCAGCAGCTTATTGGCGGGGCGCGATGAAAAACTGTTTTTT,CASSLLAGRDEKLFF
TRBV12-3/TRBV12-4,TRBJ1-2,-,-,TGTGCCAGCAGTTTAGGCCTTGGGTATGGCTACACCTTC,CASSLGLGYGYTF